The 32 T cell receptor beta chains presented below share a single source sample, sequenced in a study of blood T cells in healthy people across ages. Sample-barcoded 5' priming and a J-beta primer mix drove a second PCR of about 7 to 11 cycles. TCRdb reprocessed the 5' RACE reads via MiXCR and lists one record per CDR3 protein. This table holds 1.6 million or so distinct CDR3 sequences, about 31% found once. Sequencing was carried out using blood. The receptors here all came from a woman in her 30s in good health.

This clonotype is a singleton in its sample. This may arise from a read error, as a much more abundant clone is one base away. V usage is TRBV4-1 and J usage is TRBJ1-2; D unresolved. The V and J ends lost 0 bases and 7 bases respectively, with 9 bases between them. The CDR3 contains 13 residues. Germline-derived CDR1 and CDR2 are MGHRA and YSYEKL. CDR3 protein: CASSQDSVSGYTF. The CDR3 nucleotides are TGCGCCAGCAGCCAAGACAGTGTGAGTGGCTACACCTTC.

V usage is TRBV12-5 and J usage is TRBJ1-1; D uncertain. The CDR3 is 13 residues long. Germline CDR1 is LGHNT and CDR2 is FRNRAP. Trimming removed 5 bases from V and 10 bases from J, with 17 bases in between. CDR3 nucleotide sequence: TGTGCTAGTGGTCCAGGACTGTCTCTAGTAGCTTTCTTT. Translating gives CASGPGLSLVAFF.

The sample holds one count of this clonotype. The chain carries TRBV10-3 and TRBJ2-7; TRBD2 agrees at 8 bases. CDR1 is ENHRY, CDR2 SYGVKD, per germline. J lost 7 bases, V lost 4 bases, and 3 bases had no gene match. This CDR3 contains 12 residues. The CDR3 DNA is TGTGCCATCAGTGCCGGGAGGGGTGAGCAGTACTTC. Amino acid sequence: CAISAGRGEQYF.

This rearrangement joins TRBV6-1 to TRBJ2-5; tentative D call: TRBD1 (5 bases). The end of the DNA aligns better with TRBJ2-7, so the J call may be wrong. The germline V gene encodes CDR1 MNHNS and CDR2 SASEGT. This CDR3 is built from 14 residues. CDR3 loop: CASSEAVQGYEQYF. The CDR3 nucleotides are TGTGCCAGCAGTGAAGCGGTCCAGGGCTACGAGCAGTACTTC.

The table lists this clonotype with a few counts. The chain couples TRBV20-1 to TRBJ2-7, with 12 bases identical to TRBD2. This CDR3 spans 14 amino acids. Germline trimming cut 6 bases from V and 4 bases from J; bases unmatched to any gene: 7. Germline V gene lookup returns CDR1 DFQATT and CDR2 SNEGSKA (reference sequence). The CDR3 is CSAILAGGVYEQYF. The CDR3 DNA sequence: TGCAGTGCCATACTAGCGGGAGGAGTGTACGAGCAGTACTTC.

The chain is built from TRBV29-1 and TRBJ2-5, with D possibly TRBD2 on 6 matching bases. This CDR3 has 12 amino acids. The V and J ends lost 8 bases and 11 bases respectively, with 21 bases between them. Germline values: CDR1 SQVTM, CDR2 ANQGSEA. The CDR3 nucleotides read TGCAGCAACGCGCGGACTAACAATGAGCAGTACTTC. Its translation: CSNARTNNEQYF.

The chain couples TRBV10-3 to TRBJ1-5, with a possible D match to TRBD1 (5 bases). The CDR3 is 14 amino acids. Deletions cut 3 bases from V and 9 bases from J, with 15 bases between. Germline assignment: CDR1 ENHRY and CDR2 SYGVKD. In nucleotides, the CDR3 is TGTGCCATCAGTGATTTTCCGGGGGAAGGGCCCCAGCATTTT. Translating gives CAISDFPGEGPQHF.

This clonotype came up many times. The chain combines TRBV6-2 or TRBV6-3 with TRBJ2-2; a weak D match, TRBD2 (6 bases). V was pared by 6 bases and J by 13 bases, with 18 bases between. CDR3 length: 13 amino acids. Germline V gene lookup returns CDR1 MNHEY and CDR2 SVGEGT. Written as DNA, the CDR3 is TGTGCCAGCAGGTCCCTCCCGGGAGAAGGGCTGTTTTTT. It codes for CASRSLPGEGLFF.

The table lists this clonotype with a few counts. This chain links TRBV20-1 with TRBJ2-7, with TRBD1 matching 10 bases. Trimming took 5 bases from V and 6 from J; bases not matched to a gene: 7. CDR1 and CDR2 (germline): DFQATT, SNEGSKA (reference sequence). The CDR3 length is 13 residues. This CDR3 is CSAPGTGEVEQYF. CDR3 DNA sequence: TGCAGTGCTCCCGGGACAGGGGAGGTCGAGCAGTACTTC.

This clonotype occurred many times. The chain is built from TRBV7-9 and TRBJ2-5; maybe TRBD1 (5 bases). Germline V CDR1 and CDR2: SEHNR, FQNEAQ (reference sequence). The CDR3 covers 14 residues. V lost 1 base and J 2 bases, leaving 8 bases between the germline ends. CDR3 protein: CASSLEGFQETQYF. The CDR3 DNA is TGTGCCAGCAGCTTAGAGGGGTTTCAAGAGACCCAGTACTTC.

The CDR3 region has the DNA TGTGCCAGCAGCGTTGGGACTAGCGGGATAAGTCGGCAGTTCTTC. Its translation is CASSVGTSGISRQFF. This chain uses TRBV9 with TRBJ2-1; TRBD2 agrees at 13 bases. Germline loops: CDR1 SGDLS, CDR2 YYNGEE. CDR3 length: 15 residues. With 2 bases clipped from V and 12 bases from J, the junction kept 8 bases outside the gene matches.

As regards this clonotype: This may be a read error: a much more frequent sequence differs by one nucleotide. V and J are TRBV24-1 and TRBJ2-3; D is unclear. The CDR3 sequence is 14 residues long. The germline V gene has CDR1 KGHDR and CDR2 SFDVKD. Here the CDR3 DNA reads TGTGCCACCAGGGATTCGGCCCCATTGGATACGCAGTATTTT. It encodes CATRDSAPLDTQYF.

The gene calls are TRBV7-9 and TRBJ2-3, with 13 nucleotides matching TRBD2. CDR1 and CDR2 from the germline V gene are SEHNR and FQNEAQ (reference sequence). The length of the CDR3 is 16 residues. J lost 3 bases, V lost 5 bases, and 5 bases had no gene match. The CDR3 protein is CASSPLAGGMTDTQYF. The CDR3 nucleotides are TGTGCCAGCAGCCCACTAGCGGGGGGGATGACAGATACGCAGTATTTT.

This clonotype has a handful of counts. This chain joins TRBV12-3 or TRBV12-4 and TRBJ2-1; D not resolved. V shed 6 bases and J shed 9 bases, with 12 bases lying between them. The CDR3 has 12 amino acids. The CDR3 DNA sequence: TGTGCCAGCAGGTTTTCAGGTCTTGAGCAGTTCTTC. It encodes CASRFSGLEQFF.

V gene TRBV20-1 combines with J gene TRBJ2-3; D unclear. The ends were cut back, 3 bases at V and 0 bases at J, with 10 bases in the middle. The CDR3 totals 14 residues. The germline gives CDR1 DFQATT, CDR2 SNEGSKA (reference sequence). CDR3 nucleotides: TGCAGTGCTAGTTGGTCGGTTAGCACAGATACGCAGTATTTT. Translation gives CSASWSVSTDTQYF.

The table lists this clonotype with many counts. The chain carries TRBV20-1 and TRBJ1-2, with D unresolved. The length of the CDR3 is 13 residues. Trimming stripped 7 bases from V and 4 bases from J, with 16 bases between. Germline CDR1 DFQATT, CDR2 SNEGSKA (reference sequence). The CDR3 spells CSDTYTRSYGYTF. DNA for the CDR3: TGCAGTGACACATACACGCGAAGCTATGGCTACACCTTC.

This clonotype was detected only a few times. This chain uses TRBV6-5 with TRBJ2-5, with TRBD1 identical over 8 bases. V lost 6 bases, J lost 7 bases, and 10 bases stayed unmatched. The CDR3 contains 14 residues. Germline loops: CDR1 MNHEY, CDR2 SVGAGI. Written as DNA, the CDR3 is TGTGCCAGCAGAACCCAGGGGGCTGGGGGGACCCAGTACTTC. Residues: CASRTQGAGGTQYF.

The chain links TRBV5-1 to TRBJ2-2; TRBD1 agrees at 7 bases. V trimming: 1 base; J trimming: 3 bases; junction bases outside the gene matches: 3. This CDR3 has 15 residues. In germline, CDR1 is SGHRS, CDR2 YFSETQ. CDR3 residues: CASSLRGPDTGELFF. The CDR3 coding sequence is TGCGCCAGCAGCTTGAGGGGGCCGGACACCGGGGAGCTGTTTTTT.

This clonotype was counted at least ten times. The chain has TRBV13 and TRBJ2-1, with TRBD2 matching over 12 bases. CDR3 size: 18 residues. CDR1 and CDR2 (germline): PRHDT, FYEKMQ (reference sequence). J lost 6 bases, V lost 0 bases, and 9 bases had no gene match. The chain's CDR3 is CASSLGPLAGGPPNEQFF. The CDR3 nucleotides read TGTGCCAGCAGCTTAGGTCCTCTAGCGGGAGGGCCCCCCAATGAGCAGTTCTTC.

The chain carries TRBV5-1 and TRBJ2-1; 7 bases fit TRBD1. With 0 bases clipped from V and 4 bases from J, the junction kept 7 bases outside the gene matches. The CDR3 sequence is 16 residues long. Looked up from germline, CDR1 is SGHRS and CDR2 is YFSETQ. This CDR3 reads CASSLAGGSLYNEQFF. CDR3 DNA: TGCGCCAGCAGCTTGGCAGGGGGTTCGTTGTACAATGAGCAGTTCTTC. Together with reference TRBV5-1 and TRBJ2-1, the CDR3 gives the full variable domain: KAGVTQTPRYLIKTRGQQVTLSCSPISGHRSVSWYQQTPGQGLQFLFEYFSETQRNKGNFPGRFSGRQFSNSRSEMNVSTLELGDSALYLCASSLAGGSLYNEQFFGPGTRLTVL.

This clonotype appeared a single time. A clone one base away is much larger, so this may be a read error. The chain links TRBV12-3 or TRBV12-4 to TRBJ2-7; weak D call: TRBD1 (8 bases). The CDR3 is 14 residues long. Trimming took off 10 bases at V and 0 bases at J, with 16 bases between the two ends. The DNA for the CDR3 is TGTGCCAACAGGGGGGGGGCCAGCTCCTACGAGCAGTACTTC. Translation gives CANRGGASSYEQYF.

This clonotype was seen at least ten times. The chain carries TRBV3-1 and TRBJ2-1; D gene uncertain. Germline V gene data show CDR1 as LGHDT and CDR2 as YNNKEL (reference sequence). This CDR3 comprises 15 residues. V was clipped by 0 bases and J by 5 bases, with 11 bases between them. The CDR3 DNA follows: TGTGCCAGCAGCCAAGATAGGGCCGGACACAATGAGCAGTTCTTC. Translating gives CASSQDRAGHNEQFF.

The table lists this clonotype with many counts. The CDR3 sequence is CSARNSGDQETQYF. The CDR3 DNA is TGCAGTGCTAGAAATAGCGGAGACCAAGAGACCCAGTACTTC. This chain joins TRBV20-1 and TRBJ2-5, with D possibly matching TRBD2 (6 bases). This CDR3 spans 14 amino acids. Germline loops: CDR1 DFQATT, CDR2 SNEGSKA (reference sequence). V lost 2 bases to trimming and J lost 0 bases, with 10 bases between them.

This clonotype was counted ten times or more. J is TRBJ1-2 and V is TRBV29-1, with no clear D. There are 13 residues in the CDR3. Germline V CDR1 and CDR2: SQVTM, ANQGSEA. V lost 3 bases, J lost 8 bases, and 16 bases lay in between. The CDR3 DNA reads as TGCAGCGTTGATCTGTGGGGTGGACGGGGCTACACCTTC. Protein product: CSVDLWGGRGYTF.

About this clonotype itself: This may be a read error, as it is one base from a much larger clone. The CDR3 spells CAIRSNSEQFF. For the CDR3, the DNA is TGTGCCATCAGATCCAACAGTGAGCAGTTCTTC. V usage is TRBV10-3 and J usage is TRBJ2-1; no firm D call. V lost 6 bases and J lost 9, with 9 bases in between. The CDR3 contains 11 residues. Germline CDR1 reads ENHRY; CDR2 reads SYGVKD.

V and J are TRBV4-1 and TRBJ1-2, with D possibly matching TRBD1 (6 bases). Germline V gene lookup returns CDR1 MGHRA and CDR2 YSYEKL. V gave up 3 bases and J gave up 0 bases, with 14 bases separating them. The CDR3 is made up of 16 amino acids. The CDR3 is CASSQGPQGSNYGYTF. Written as DNA, the CDR3 is TGCGCCAGCAGCCAGGGTCCACAGGGTTCTAACTATGGCTACACCTTC.

V is TRBV29-1 and J is TRBJ2-3; maybe TRBD2 (6 bases). The CDR3 is 13 amino acids. V lost 5 bases and J lost 7, with 16 bases in between. The germline CDR1 and CDR2 sequences are SQVTM and ANQGSEA. DNA for the CDR3: TGCAGCGTTCCGGGACTTCCGGTAAATACGCAGTATTTT. Residues: CSVPGLPVNTQYF.

The rearrangement links TRBV6-6 to TRBJ2-5; D is possibly TRBD1 or TRBD2 (6 bases each). CDR1 and CDR2 from the germline V gene are MNHNY and SVGAGI (reference sequence). There are 13 residues in the CDR3. V shed 5 bases and J shed 11 bases, with 18 bases lying between them. The DNA for the CDR3 is TGTGCCAGCAGTGACCAGGGGTCGGGGGAGCAGTACTTC. It codes for CASSDQGSGEQYF.

This clonotype was seen more than once but under ten times. The chain couples TRBV7-9 to TRBJ1-2; no clear D. The V gene lost 4 bases and the J gene lost 7 bases, with 10 bases spanning the gap. From germline, CDR1 is SEHNR and CDR2 FQNEAQ (reference sequence). The CDR3 sequence is 12 residues long. The CDR3 reads CASSSDTGGYTF. The CDR3, as DNA: TGTGCCAGCAGCTCTGACACCGGTGGCTACACCTTC.

Comment on this clonotype: The junction shows a germline mismatch at one end, possibly a read error. This chain uses TRBV24-1 with TRBJ2-1, with unresolved D. Germline V gene data show CDR1 as KGHDR and CDR2 as SFDVKD. The CDR3 is 13 residues long. DNA for the CDR3: TGTGCCACCGGTGATTTCTGGGGAAATGAGCAGTTCTTC. Translation: CATGDFWGNEQFF.

The rearrangement uses TRBV5-1 and TRBJ1-1, with D perhaps TRBD1 (6 bases). The V end was cut by 7 bases, the J end by 5 bases, with 21 bases between. The V gene's germline CDR1 is SGHRS and CDR2 YFSETQ. The CDR3 totals 15 residues. The CDR3 loop reads CASGLYATGGTEAFF. CDR3 nucleotide sequence: TGCGCCAGCGGACTTTACGCGACAGGAGGGACTGAAGCTTTCTTT.

This clonotype has a handful of counts. A much larger clone lies one base from this, so it may be a read error. This chain connects TRBV20-1 to TRBJ2-5; maybe TRBD2 (5 bases). The germline CDR1 and CDR2 sequences are DFQATT and SNEGSKA (reference sequence). This CDR3 comprises 12 residues. CDR3 amino acids: CSTSSATETQYF. The CDR3 DNA follows: TGCAGTACTAGTTCCGCAACGGAGACCCAGTACTTC.